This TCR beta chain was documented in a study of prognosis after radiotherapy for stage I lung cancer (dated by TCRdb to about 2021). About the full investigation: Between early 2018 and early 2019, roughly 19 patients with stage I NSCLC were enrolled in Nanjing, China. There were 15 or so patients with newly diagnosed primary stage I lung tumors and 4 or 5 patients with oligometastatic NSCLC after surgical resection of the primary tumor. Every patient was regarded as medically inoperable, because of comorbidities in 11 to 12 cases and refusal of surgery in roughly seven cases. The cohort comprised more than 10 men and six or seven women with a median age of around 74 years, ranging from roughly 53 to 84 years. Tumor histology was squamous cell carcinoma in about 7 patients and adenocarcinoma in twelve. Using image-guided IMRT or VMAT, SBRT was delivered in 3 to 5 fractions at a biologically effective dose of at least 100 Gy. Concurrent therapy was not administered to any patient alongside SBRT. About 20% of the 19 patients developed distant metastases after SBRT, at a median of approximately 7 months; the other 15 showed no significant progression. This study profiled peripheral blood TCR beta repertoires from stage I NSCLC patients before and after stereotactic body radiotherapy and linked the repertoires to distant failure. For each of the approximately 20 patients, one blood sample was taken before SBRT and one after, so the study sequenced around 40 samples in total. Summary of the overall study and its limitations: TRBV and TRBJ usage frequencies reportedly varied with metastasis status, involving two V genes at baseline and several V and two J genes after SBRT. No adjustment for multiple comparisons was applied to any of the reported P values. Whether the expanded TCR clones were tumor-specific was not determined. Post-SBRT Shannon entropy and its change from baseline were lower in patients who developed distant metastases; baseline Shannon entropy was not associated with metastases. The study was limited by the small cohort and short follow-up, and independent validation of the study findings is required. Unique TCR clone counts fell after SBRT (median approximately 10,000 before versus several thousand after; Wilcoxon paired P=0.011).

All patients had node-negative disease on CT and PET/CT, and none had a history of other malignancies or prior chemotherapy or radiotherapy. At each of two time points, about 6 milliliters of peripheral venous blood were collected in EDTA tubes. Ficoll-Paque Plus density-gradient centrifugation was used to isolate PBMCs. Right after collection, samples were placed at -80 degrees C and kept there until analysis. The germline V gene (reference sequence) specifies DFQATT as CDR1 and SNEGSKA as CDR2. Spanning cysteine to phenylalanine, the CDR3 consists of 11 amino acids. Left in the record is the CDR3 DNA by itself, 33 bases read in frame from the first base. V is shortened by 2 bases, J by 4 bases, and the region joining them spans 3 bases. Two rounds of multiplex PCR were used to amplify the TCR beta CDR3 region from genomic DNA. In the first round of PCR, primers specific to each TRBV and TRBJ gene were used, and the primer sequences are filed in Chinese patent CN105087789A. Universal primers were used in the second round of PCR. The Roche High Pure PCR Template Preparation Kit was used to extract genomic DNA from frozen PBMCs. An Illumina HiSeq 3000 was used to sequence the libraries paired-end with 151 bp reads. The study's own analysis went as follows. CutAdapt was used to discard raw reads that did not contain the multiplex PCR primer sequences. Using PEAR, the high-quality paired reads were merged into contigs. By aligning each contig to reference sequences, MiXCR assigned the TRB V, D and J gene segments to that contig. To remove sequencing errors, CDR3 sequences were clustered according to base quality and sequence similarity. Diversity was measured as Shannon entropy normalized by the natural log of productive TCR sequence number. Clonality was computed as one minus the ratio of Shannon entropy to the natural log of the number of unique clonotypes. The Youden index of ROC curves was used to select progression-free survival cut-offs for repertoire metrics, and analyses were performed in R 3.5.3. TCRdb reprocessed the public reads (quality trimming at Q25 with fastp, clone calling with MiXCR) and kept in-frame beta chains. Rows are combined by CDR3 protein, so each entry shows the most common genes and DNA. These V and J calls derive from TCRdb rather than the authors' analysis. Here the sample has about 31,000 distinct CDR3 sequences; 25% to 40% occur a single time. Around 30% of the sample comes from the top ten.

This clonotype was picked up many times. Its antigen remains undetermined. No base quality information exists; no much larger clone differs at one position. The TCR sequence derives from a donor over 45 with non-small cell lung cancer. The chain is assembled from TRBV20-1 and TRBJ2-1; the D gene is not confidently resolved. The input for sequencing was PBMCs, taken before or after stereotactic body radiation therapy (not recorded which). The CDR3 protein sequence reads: CSARPYNEQFF. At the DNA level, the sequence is TGCAGTGCTAGACCTTACAATGAGCAGTTCTTC.